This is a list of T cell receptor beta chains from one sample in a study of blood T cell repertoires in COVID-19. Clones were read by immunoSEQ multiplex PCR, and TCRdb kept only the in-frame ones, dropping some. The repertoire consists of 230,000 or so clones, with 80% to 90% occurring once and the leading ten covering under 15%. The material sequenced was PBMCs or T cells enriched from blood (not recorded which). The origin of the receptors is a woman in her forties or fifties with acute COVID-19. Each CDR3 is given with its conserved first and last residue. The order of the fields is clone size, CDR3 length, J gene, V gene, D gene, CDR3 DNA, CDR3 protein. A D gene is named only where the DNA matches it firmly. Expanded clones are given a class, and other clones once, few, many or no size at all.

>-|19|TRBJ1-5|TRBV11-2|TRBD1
TGTGCCAGCAGCTTAGTGAGGACAGGGGGTCCCGCTAGCAATCAGCCCCAGCATTTT
CASSLVRTGGPASNQPQHF
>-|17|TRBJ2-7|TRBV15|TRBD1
TGTGCCACCAGCAGAGGGGTAGGGACAGACTACTCCTACGAGCAGTACTTC
CATSRGVGTDYSYEQYF
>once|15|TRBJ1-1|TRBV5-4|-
TGTGCCACTCGGCCGGGAGGGCGTACCACAACTGAAGCTTTCTTT
CATRPGGRTTTEAFF
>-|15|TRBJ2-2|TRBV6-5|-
TGTGCCAGCAGCAGCGGGCGTCGGCCCACCGGGGAGCTGTTTTTT
CASSSGRRPTGELFF
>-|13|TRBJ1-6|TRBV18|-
TGTGCCAGCTCACCACCCCGGGGTTCACCCCTCCACTTT
CASSPPRGSPLHF
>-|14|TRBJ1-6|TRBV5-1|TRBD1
TGCGCCAGCAGCTCGGGACAGTATAATTCACCCCTCCACTTT
CASSSGQYNSPLHF
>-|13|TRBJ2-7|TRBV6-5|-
TGTGCCAGCAGTTACTCCTCGTCCTACGAGCAGTACTTC
CASSYSSSYEQYF
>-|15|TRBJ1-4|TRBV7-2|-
TGTGCCAGCAGCTTAGCGCCGGCAACTAATGAAAAACTGTTTTTT
CASSLAPATNEKLFF
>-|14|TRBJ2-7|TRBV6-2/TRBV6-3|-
TGTGCCAGCCGTTTACACAGCAACCTCTACGAGCAGTACTTC
CASRLHSNLYEQYF
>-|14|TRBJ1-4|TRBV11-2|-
TGTGCCAGCAGCCCACACATTGCTAATGAAAAACTGTTTTTT
CASSPHIANEKLFF
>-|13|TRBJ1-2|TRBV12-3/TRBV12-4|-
TGTGCCAGCAGTTTGGTCCGCAGCTATGGCTACACCTTC
CASSLVRSYGYTF
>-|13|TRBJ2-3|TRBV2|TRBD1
TGTGCCAGCACCCCGGACAGGGCAGATACGCAGTATTTT
CASTPDRADTQYF
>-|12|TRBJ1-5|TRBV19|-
TGTGCCAGTAGTATTCGGTGGCAGCCCCAGCATTTT
CASSIRWQPQHF
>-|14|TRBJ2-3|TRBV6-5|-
TGTGCCAGCAGTTATCGTCCGGGGACAGATACGCAGTATTTT
CASSYRPGTDTQYF
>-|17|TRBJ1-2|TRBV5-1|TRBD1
TGCGCCAGCAGCTTGGTGCTCCCCGAAACAGGGGACCGAGGCTACACCTTC
CASSLVLPETGDRGYTF
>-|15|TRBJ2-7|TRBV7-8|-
TGTGCCAGCAGCTCAGCTACAGCTGCCTCCTACGAGCAGTACTTC
CASSSATAASYEQYF
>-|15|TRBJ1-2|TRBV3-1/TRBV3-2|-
TGTGCCAGCAGCCAAGATTTCGGAGCTAACTATGGCTACACCTTC
CASSQDFGANYGYTF
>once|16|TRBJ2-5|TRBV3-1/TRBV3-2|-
TGTGCCAGCAGCCAAAGAGGAACAGGGACGCAAGAGACCCAGTACTTC
CASSQRGTGTQETQYF
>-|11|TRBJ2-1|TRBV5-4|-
TGTGCCAGCAGTCGTGTCAATGAGCAGTTCTTC
CASSRVNEQFF
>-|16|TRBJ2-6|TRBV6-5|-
TGTGCCAGCAGTTACTCGACGGGACATGGCGCCAACGTCCTGACTTTC
CASSYSTGHGANVLTF
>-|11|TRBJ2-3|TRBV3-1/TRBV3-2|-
TGTGCCAGCAGGAACGTAGCATCGCAGTATTTT
CASRNVASQYF
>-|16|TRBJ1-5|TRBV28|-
TGTGCCAGCAGCACCCTAACAGGGCGCGAAGGACAGCCCCAGCATTTT
CASSTLTGREGQPQHF
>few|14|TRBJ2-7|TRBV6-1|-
TGTGCCAGCAGTGACCCTACAGGGTCTGGCGAGCAGTACTTC
CASSDPTGSGEQYF
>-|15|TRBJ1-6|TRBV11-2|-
TGTGCCAGCAGCGTTCAACAGGGTTTGAATTCACCCCTCCACTTT
CASSVQQGLNSPLHF
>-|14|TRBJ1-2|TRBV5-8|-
TGTGCCAGCAGCTTTAGGCAGGGGTCCTATGGCTACACCTTC
CASSFRQGSYGYTF
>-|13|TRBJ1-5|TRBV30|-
TGTGCCTGGAGCGATAGATACAATCAGCCCCAGCATTTT
CAWSDRYNQPQHF
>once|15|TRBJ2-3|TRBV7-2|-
TGTGCCAGCAGCTTAGGGTCGACTAACGCAGATACGCAGTATTTT
CASSLGSTNADTQYF
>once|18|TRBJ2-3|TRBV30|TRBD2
TGTGCCTGGAGTCCGGGACTAGCGGGAGGGCCGGGTATAGATACGCAGTATTTT
CAWSPGLAGGPGIDTQYF
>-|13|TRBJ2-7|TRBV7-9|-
TGTGCCAGCAGCAATACAGTCACCTACGAGCAGTACTTC
CASSNTVTYEQYF
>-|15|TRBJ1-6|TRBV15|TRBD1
TGTGCCACCAGCAGAGTTGGGACAGGGTATTCACCCCTCCACTTT
CATSRVGTGYSPLHF
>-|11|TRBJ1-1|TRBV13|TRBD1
TGTGCCAGCAGCTGGACAGGGCGAGCTTTCTTT
CASSWTGRAFF
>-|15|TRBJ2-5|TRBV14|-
TGTGCCAGCAGTCTATGGCTAGTCGGCGTGGAGACCCAGTACTTC
CASSLWLVGVETQYF
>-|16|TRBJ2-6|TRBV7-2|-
TGTGCCAGCAGCTTACAGGCTTACTCTGGGGCCAACGTCCTGACTTTC
CASSLQAYSGANVLTF
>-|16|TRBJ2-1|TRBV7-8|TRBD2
TGTGCCAGCTCTCCCGGGACTAGCGGGAGGAGGAATGAGCAGTTCTTC
CASSPGTSGRRNEQFF
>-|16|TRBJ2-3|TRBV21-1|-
TGTGCCAGCAGCAAAGAACAAAAAGGGGGCAGAGATACGCAGTATTTT
CASSKEQKGGRDTQYF
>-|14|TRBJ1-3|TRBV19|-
TGTGCCAGTAGTATAGCAGGGTACGGAAACACCATATATTTT
CASSIAGYGNTIYF
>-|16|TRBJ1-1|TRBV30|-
TGTGCCTGGAGTGAATTGACAGTCCCGGTAAACACTGAAGCTTTCTTT
CAWSELTVPVNTEAFF
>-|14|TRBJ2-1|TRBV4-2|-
TGTGCCAGCAGCCAAGTAGACAGAGAGAATGAGCAGTTCTTC
CASSQVDRENEQFF
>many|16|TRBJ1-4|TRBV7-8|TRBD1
TGTGCCAGCAGCCGACAGGGGGCGCAGACTAATGAAAAACTGTTTTTT
CASSRQGAQTNEKLFF
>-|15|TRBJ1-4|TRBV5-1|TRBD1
TGCGCCAGCAGCACCCAGGGGGCGCGGAGTGAAAAACTGTTTTTT
CASSTQGARSEKLFF
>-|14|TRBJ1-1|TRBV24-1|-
TGTGCCACCAGTGATTTTGGGCAGGGAAGTGGAGCTTTCTTT
CATSDFGQGSGAFF
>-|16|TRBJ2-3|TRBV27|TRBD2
TGTGCCAGCAGTCCACGGTTCCTGGCGGGAGGAAATACGCAGTATTTT
CASSPRFLAGGNTQYF
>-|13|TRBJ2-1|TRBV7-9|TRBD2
TGTGCCAGCGAAGGCGGGAGGCCGGGGGAGCAGTTCTTC
CASEGGRPGEQFF
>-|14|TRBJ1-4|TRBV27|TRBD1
TGTGCCAGCAGTGGGACAGGGGTAAACGAAAAACTGTTTTTT
CASSGTGVNEKLFF